Sequencing of this T cell receptor (beta chain) was carried out in a study of T cells in Graves' hyperthyroidism and ophthalmopathy. General observations from the study: Ophthalmopathy, as predicted by the model, came a median approximately 6.5 months after the prediction.

V was pared by 4 bases and J by 1 base, with 2 bases of the junction left unmatched. Germline V gene data show CDR1 as MNHEY and CDR2 as SVGEGT. This CDR3 comprises 14 residues. For this clonotype: The antigen is undetermined.

Amplified regions were TCR beta CDR3 sequences from RNA transcripts. A set of HTBI primers served as the primers for a first-round RT-PCR of the TCR CDR3. Each CDR3 protein is one row after TCRdb ran MiXCR on the multiplex PCR reads. The sample lists some 350,000 distinct CDR3 sequences, approximately 16% occurring once. Patients were excluded because of uncontrolled infection, other autoimmune disease, pregnancy or lactation. The chain joins TRBV6-2 or TRBV6-3 to TRBJ1-1; 8 positions match TRBD1. The receptor comes from a woman aged 55-69 years with Graves' ophthalmopathy. Sequences were obtained from blood. The CDR3 nucleotides read TGTGCCAGCAGTTCAGGGGGCACGAACACTGAAGCTTTCTTT. Its protein is CASSSGGTNTEAFF.